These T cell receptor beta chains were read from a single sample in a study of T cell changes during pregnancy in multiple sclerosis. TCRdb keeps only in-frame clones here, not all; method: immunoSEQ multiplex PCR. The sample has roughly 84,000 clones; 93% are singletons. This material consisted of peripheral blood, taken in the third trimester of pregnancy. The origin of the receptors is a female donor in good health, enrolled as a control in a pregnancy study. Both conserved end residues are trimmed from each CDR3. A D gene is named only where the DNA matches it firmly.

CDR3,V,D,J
ASTRSKETSGNTIY,TRBV2,.,TRBJ1-3
ASSPGDQPQH,TRBV7-9,.,TRBJ1-5
ASSVSSGPTSEQY,TRBV2,TRBD2,TRBJ2-7
ASSQSRDSFSYNEQF,TRBV4-2,TRBD1,TRBJ2-1
ASSFSGQGANQPQH,TRBV27,TRBD1,TRBJ1-5
ASSLTTSTDTQY,TRBV28,.,TRBJ2-3
ASSQSKVAGGMGDEQF,TRBV11-2,TRBD2,TRBJ2-1
AWKGGGETQY,TRBV30,.,TRBJ2-5
ASRAGPKVQQY,TRBV2,.,TRBJ2-7
ASSIRDSNQPQH,TRBV19,TRBD1,TRBJ1-5
SVGTSGDNEQF,TRBV29-1,TRBD2,TRBJ2-1
ASSDTTLSVNYGYT,TRBV2,.,TRBJ1-2
ASSLPGANVLT,TRBV5-4,.,TRBJ2-6
ASRSRGTSGSLGSYEQY,TRBV2,TRBD2,TRBJ2-7
ASSDGTGTTYTQY,TRBV18,TRBD1,TRBJ2-3
ASSVQFSGGHEKLF,TRBV6-1,TRBD1,TRBJ1-4
ASSVRDRVPEQY,TRBV5-6,TRBD1,TRBJ2-7
ASSLGFYQPQH,TRBV19,.,TRBJ1-5
ASSETSGQPADGYT,TRBV6-1,TRBD1,TRBJ1-2
ASSILLRGAVNYGYT,TRBV19,.,TRBJ1-2
ASSPYSRSNSYNEQF,TRBV18,.,TRBJ2-1
ASSQDSRDTEAF,TRBV4-1,.,TRBJ1-1
ASSYSTSGRGTQY,TRBV6-5,TRBD2,TRBJ2-3
ASMTGRDQPQH,TRBV6-1,.,TRBJ1-5
ASSLGQGYNEQF,TRBV5-1,TRBD1,TRBJ2-1
ASSQGLAGGKRAKNIQY,TRBV4-1,TRBD2,TRBJ2-4
ASSLGPGQGAYEQY,TRBV27,TRBD1,TRBJ2-7
ASSLGQNTEAF,TRBV7-9,.,TRBJ1-1
ASSPATEGVKTQY,TRBV5-4,.,TRBJ2-5
ASRPDIAYEQY,TRBV7-9,.,TRBJ2-7
ASSRYSGTTNYEQY,TRBV7-2,TRBD2,TRBJ2-7
ASSLIPGQGAYEQY,TRBV7-9,TRBD1,TRBJ2-7
ASSAGQVGDYEQY,TRBV6-1,TRBD1,TRBJ2-7
ASSSTGTGGGEQY,TRBV6-6,TRBD1,TRBJ2-7
ASSLGGGRGTDTQY,TRBV5-1,TRBD1,TRBJ2-3
AIRREAEQF,TRBV10-3,.,TRBJ2-1
ASFGTRAYNEQF,TRBV6-5,TRBD2,TRBJ2-1
ASSHAGTGRLEQY,TRBV4-1,TRBD1,TRBJ2-7
ASSERRGNQPQH,TRBV6-1,.,TRBJ1-5
ASTWGLAGETQY,TRBV28,TRBD2,TRBJ2-5
ASSLEGTQYNEQF,TRBV5-1,.,TRBJ2-1
ASSPSGSEQF,TRBV5-1,TRBD2,TRBJ2-1
ASSAGTGWTDTQY,TRBV25-1,TRBD1,TRBJ2-3
ASRDSEGWEQY,TRBV6-6,.,TRBJ2-7
ASSPGGNQETQY,TRBV7-2,.,TRBJ2-5
ASTTFRDRTYEQY,TRBV27,TRBD1,TRBJ2-7
ASSLRPTQGTPADTQY,TRBV5-5,.,TRBJ2-3
ASSIRQGRTEAF,TRBV7-2,TRBD1,TRBJ1-1
ASSVARGTADTQY,TRBV9,.,TRBJ2-3